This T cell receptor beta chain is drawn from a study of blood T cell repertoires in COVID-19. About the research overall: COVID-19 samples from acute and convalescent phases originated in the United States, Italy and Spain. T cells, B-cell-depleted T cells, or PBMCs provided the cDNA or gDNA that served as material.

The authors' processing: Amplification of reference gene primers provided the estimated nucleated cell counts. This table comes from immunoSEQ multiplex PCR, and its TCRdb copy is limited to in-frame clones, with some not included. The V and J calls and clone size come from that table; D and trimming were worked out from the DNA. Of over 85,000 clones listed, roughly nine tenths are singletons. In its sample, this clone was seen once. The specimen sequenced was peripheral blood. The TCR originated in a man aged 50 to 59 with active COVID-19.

DNA for the CDR3: TGTGCCAGCTCACCACAAACCTTACAGGGATCCTCCTACGAGCAGTACTTC. As protein: CASSPQTLQGSSYEQYF. The rearrangement joins TRBV18 to TRBJ2-7; D might be TRBD1 (6 bases). Germline CDR1 KGHSH, CDR2 LQKENI. Trimming left V 1 base short and J 0 bases short, with 16 bases between. The CDR3 runs 17 residues.